The present entry profiles one T cell receptor beta chain with its context. The data originate from a study of cytotoxic CD8 clonotypes in ibrutinib-treated CLL. The ends lost 8 bases at V and 2 bases at J; junction bases unmatched: 11. This CDR3 region has 15 residues. CDR1 and CDR2 from the germline V gene are MNHEY and SVGAGI. The protocol was immunoSEQ multiplex PCR, while the TCRdb copy is restricted to in-frame clones and leaves out a portion. Among over 100,000 clones listed, 80% to 90% were seen once. This clonotype originated in a human donor with chronic lymphocytic leukemia. Sample: PBMCs, taken after 24 months of ibrutinib treatment. This sequence joins TRBV6-5 and TRBJ1-2; 7 bases line up with TRBD1. CDR3 nucleotide sequence: TGTGCCAGCCGCCGACACACAGGGGTGAACTATGGCTACACCTTC. Its protein is CASRRHTGVNYGYTF.